The count of the clone carrying this T cell receptor (beta chain) is one. As yet, its antigen is unknown. The germline CDR1 and CDR2 sequences are SGDLS and YYNGEE. V trimming: 2 bases; J trimming: 2 bases; junction bases outside the gene matches: 3. The CDR3 totals 15 residues. The Oncomine TCR Beta short-read assay was applied to DNA of cultured CD4+ T cells. TCRdb fed the PCR reads into MiXCR, producing one record per CDR3 protein. The table shows about 21,000 distinct CDR3 sequences, with just under 55% occurring only once. The data originate from a study of vaccination and CD4 T cells after COVID-19. Study-level results: Median numbers of SARS-CoV-2-reactive clonotypes increased from approximately 23 to 38 (not a significant change). Convalescent patients had a median around 87% of reactive clones appearing only post-vaccination.

Specified treatment: roughly ten-day PBMC culture with coronavirus spike peptide pools or control peptides (ViraFEST assay). Sequencing used CD4+ T cells from blood, cultured in vitro. This clonotype was sampled from a human donor who had recovered from COVID-19. The V and J genes are TRBV9 and TRBJ2-3; 9 positions match TRBD1. The DNA of the CDR3 is TGTGCCAGCAGCGTCCGGGACAGGGCCACAGATACGCAGTATTTT. Protein sequence: CASSVRDRATDTQYF. Variable domain in full (rest from reference TRBV9 and TRBJ2-3): DSGVTQTPKHLITATGQRVTLRCSPRSGDLSVYWYQQSLDQGLQFLIQYYNGEERAKGNILERFSAQQFPDLHSELNLSSLELGDSALYFCASSVRDRATDTQYFGPGTRLTVL.